The 27 T cell receptor beta chains listed next were all sequenced from one sample in a study of lymphopenia after photon versus proton radiotherapy. The assay was immunoSEQ multiplex PCR, and TCRdb's table has in-frame clones only and misses some. The table lists more than 20,000 clones, more than 80% of them singletons, with roughly 5.2% in the top ten. The sequenced sample was peripheral blood, obtained from a patient treated with photon-based radiotherapy. The receptors here all came from a young man with gastric cancer.

The chain links TRBV5-4 to TRBJ2-5; D gene ambiguous. V lost 2 bases and J 4 bases, leaving 9 bases between the germline ends. The CDR3 sequence is 13 residues long. Germline V gene data show CDR1 as SGHNT and CDR2 as YYREEE (reference sequence). CDR3: CASSFPHIETQYF. The CDR3 DNA is TGTGCCAGCAGCTTCCCCCATATAGAGACCCAGTACTTC.

The rearrangement uses TRBV6-5 and TRBJ2-1, with a weak D call TRBD1 (6 bases). The length of the CDR3 is 15 residues. Germline CDR1 and CDR2: MNHEY and SVGAGI. Trimming stripped 4 bases from V and 0 bases from J, with 10 bases between. CDR3 sequence (DNA): TGTGCCAGCAGTTTACAGGGCCTCTCCTACAATGAGCAGTTCTTC. Translated, it gives CASSLQGLSYNEQFF.

This rearrangement joins TRBV4-3 to TRBJ2-7; D not resolved. CDR3 length: 15 amino acids. CDR1 is LGHNA, CDR2 YSLEER, per germline. Trimming shortened V by 4 bases and J by 2 bases, and 15 bases separated the two germline ends. The CDR3 is CASSPYLGPTYEQYF. DNA of the CDR3: TGCGCCAGCAGCCCATACTTGGGCCCTACCTACGAGCAGTACTTC.

This clone was recorded once. The chain is built from TRBV11-2 and TRBJ2-1, with 12 bases aligning to TRBD2. V dropped 1 base and J dropped 2; count of bases not matched to a gene: 3. CDR1 SGHAT and CDR2 FQNNGV come from the germline V gene. There are 17 residues in the CDR3. Here the CDR3 reads CASSLGTSGTPYNEQFF. The CDR3 nucleotides read TGTGCCAGCAGCTTAGGGACTAGCGGGACCCCCTACAATGAGCAGTTCTTC.

The rearrangement links TRBV7-2 to TRBJ2-1, with D possibly called TRBD1 or TRBD2 (5 bases each). Germline CDR1 SGHTA, CDR2 FQGNSA. This CDR3 has 14 amino acids. V was shortened by 1 base and J by 5 bases, with 9 bases between the two germline ends. DNA of the CDR3: TGTGCCAGCAGCTTAGGCCAGGGAGACAATGAGCAGTTCTTC. This translates into CASSLGQGDNEQFF. Full variable domain (remainder filled in from reference TRBV7-2 and TRBJ2-1): GAGVSQSPSNKVTEKGKDVELRCDPISGHTALYWYRQSLGQGLEFLIYFQGNSAPDKSGLPSDRFSAERTGGSVSTLTIQRTQQEDSAVYLCASSLGQGDNEQFFGPGTRLTVL.

This clone was detected a few times. This chain joins TRBV6-1 and TRBJ2-2; 9 bases are a match to TRBD1. J was trimmed by 4 bases and V by 6 bases; bases with no gene match: 6. Germline CDR1 and CDR2: MNHNS and SASEGT. This CDR3 is 15 amino acids long. CDR3 sequence reads: CASSFGTGRTGELFF. Written as DNA, the CDR3 is TGTGCCAGCAGCTTCGGGACAGGGCGCACCGGGGAGCTGTTTTTT.

The V gene is TRBV18, the J gene TRBJ2-1; 7 bases are a match to TRBD2. This CDR3 spans 17 amino acids. V shed 3 bases, J shed 3 bases, and the junction held 11 bases outside the gene matches. Germline V gene lookup returns CDR1 KGHSH and CDR2 LQKENI. The CDR3, as DNA: TGTGCCAGCTCACCGGCCCTCCGGCGGGAGCACTACAATGAGCAGTTCTTC. This codes for CASSPALRREHYNEQFF.

V gene TRBV5-1 combines with J gene TRBJ2-1; D is unresolved. Trimming took off 2 bases at V and 0 bases at J, with 9 bases between the two ends. The CDR3 covers 15 residues. Looked up from germline, CDR1 is SGHRS and CDR2 is YFSETQ. CDR3 amino acids: CASSFAYSSYNEQFF. CDR3 sequence (DNA): TGCGCCAGCAGCTTCGCATATAGCTCCTACAATGAGCAGTTCTTC.

The chain couples TRBV12-5 to TRBJ2-5; the D gene could be TRBD1 or TRBD2 (5 bases each). Trimming pared 6 bases from V and 7 bases from J, leaving 9 bases between. CDR1 is LGHNT and CDR2 is FRNRAP in the germline V gene. This CDR3 comprises 11 residues. CDR3 residues: CASGRDVTQYF. The DNA for the CDR3 is TGTGCTAGTGGCCGGGACGTGACCCAGTACTTC. Complete variable domain (other parts from reference TRBV12-5 and TRBJ2-5): DARVTQTPRHKVTEMGQEVTMRCQPILGHNTVFWYRQTMMQGLELLAYFRNRAPLDDSGMPKDRFSAEMPDATLATLKIQPSEPRDSAVYFCASGRDVTQYFGPGTRLLVL.

V is TRBV25-1 and J is TRBJ2-1; D ambiguous. This CDR3 spans 12 amino acids. Trimming shortened V by 4 bases and J by 7 bases, and 8 bases separated the two germline ends. Germline V gene lookup returns CDR1 MGHDK and CDR2 SYGVNS. The CDR3 DNA follows: TGTGCCAGCAGTGTTCTTAAGAATGAGCAGTTCTTC. It encodes CASSVLKNEQFF.

The chain is built from TRBV19 and TRBJ2-2; D not certain. Trimming removed 1 base from V and 3 bases from J, with 12 bases in between. CDR1 and CDR2 from the germline V gene are LNHDA and SQIVND (reference sequence). This CDR3 is built from 16 residues. CDR3 loop: CASSIAKKVDTGELFF. The CDR3 DNA is TGTGCCAGTAGTATAGCTAAAAAGGTCGACACCGGGGAGCTGTTTTTT.

This chain uses TRBV4-2 with TRBJ1-2; possible D gene TRBD1, 5 bases. CDR1 LGHNA and CDR2 YNFKEQ come from the germline V gene. This CDR3 region has 13 residues. Trimming pared 0 bases from V and 3 bases from J, leaving 5 bases between. CDR3 coding DNA: TGTGCCAGCAGCCAAGAGACAGACTATGGCTACACCTTC. Translating gives CASSQETDYGYTF.

This clone was seen only once. V and J are TRBV27 and TRBJ1-2, with 9 bases lining up with TRBD1. The CDR3 runs to 18 residues. CDR1 MNHEY and CDR2 SMNVEV come from the germline V gene (reference sequence). The J segment lost 4 bases and the V segment lost 1 base, leaving 13 bases of the junction unmatched. CDR3 in amino acids: CASSLLGGGTGRPYGYTF. Here the CDR3 DNA reads TGTGCCAGCAGTTTATTGGGGGGCGGGACAGGGCGACCCTATGGCTACACCTTC.

The J gene is TRBJ1-6, the V gene TRBV14; D remains ambiguous. V lost 1 base and J 9 bases, leaving 16 bases between the germline ends. This CDR3 region has 16 residues. The V gene's germline CDR1 is SGHDN and CDR2 FVKESK. For the CDR3, the DNA is TGTGCCAGCAGCCAAGGTCAGCCAAGGAGGAGTTCACCCCTCCACTTT. It codes for CASSQGQPRRSSPLHF.

This clone was recorded only once. The chain is built from TRBV6-1 and TRBJ2-3; 7 positions match TRBD2. V lost 1 base, J lost 1 base, and 8 bases stayed unmatched. The CDR3 sequence is 17 residues long. Germline loops: CDR1 MNHNS, CDR2 SASEGT. Here the CDR3 reads CASSEVWGGAGTDTQYF. The DNA of the CDR3 is TGTGCCAGCAGTGAAGTATGGGGGGGAGCTGGCACAGATACGCAGTATTTT.

In its sample, this clone ranks as medium-sized. This chain uses TRBV5-6 with TRBJ1-5; D is uncertain. This CDR3 contains 16 residues. V was shortened by 3 bases and J by 0 bases, with 13 bases between the two germline ends. Germline V gene lookup returns CDR1 SGHDT and CDR2 YYEEEE. As DNA, the CDR3 is TGTGCCAGCAGCTCGAGCTCCGGCCCTAGCAATCAGCCCCAGCATTTT. It codes for CASSSSSGPSNQPQHF.

This chain joins TRBV10-1 and TRBJ2-3; 11 bases match TRBD2. V shed 3 bases, J shed 2 bases, and the junction held 4 bases outside the gene matches. The CDR3 has 16 amino acids. The germline CDR1 and CDR2 sequences are WNHNN and SYGVQD (reference sequence). CDR3 loop: CASSDHSGGATDTQYF. The CDR3 DNA sequence: TGCGCCAGCAGTGACCATAGCGGGGGGGCCACAGATACGCAGTATTTT.

The genes are TRBV7-2 and TRBJ2-3; D not resolved. The CDR3 length is 15 residues. Per germline, CDR1 SGHTA and CDR2 FQGNSA. Trimming removed 1 base at V and 2 bases at J, with 10 bases between. CDR3 residues: CASSLGVGHTDTQYF. CDR3 nucleotide sequence: TGTGCCAGCAGCTTAGGGGTAGGGCACACAGATACGCAGTATTTT. The complete variable domain, with remaining parts taken from reference TRBV7-2 and TRBJ2-3, reads GAGVSQSPSNKVTEKGKDVELRCDPISGHTALYWYRQSLGQGLEFLIYFQGNSAPDKSGLPSDRFSAERTGGSVSTLTIQRTQQEDSAVYLCASSLGVGHTDTQYFGPGTRLTVL.

The rearrangement joins TRBV2 to TRBJ2-7; D is possibly TRBD1 (6 bases). Germline values: CDR1 SNHLY, CDR2 FYNNEI. Between the trimmed V and J ends, which lost 7 bases and 3 bases, there was a span of 13 bases. The length of the CDR3 is 13 residues. The CDR3 DNA reads as TGTGCCAGCAAAGACAGGTTGAACTACGAGCAGTACTTC. This gives the protein CASKDRLNYEQYF. The full variable domain, rest sourced from reference TRBV2 and TRBJ2-7, is EPEVTQTPSHQVTQMGQEVILRCVPISNHLYFYWYRQILGQKVEFLVSFYNNEISEKSEIFDDQFSVERPDGSNFTLKIRSTKLEDSAMYFCASKDRLNYEQYFGPGTRLTVT.

This chain uses TRBV18 with TRBJ2-5, with 9 bases that match TRBD1. The CDR3 runs 13 residues. V shed 2 bases and J 11 bases; nucleotides not matched to a gene: 6. Germline loops: CDR1 KGHSH, CDR2 LQKENI. The CDR3 DNA is TGTGCCAGCTCACCAGGGGACAGGGACCCGCAGTACTTC. It codes for CASSPGDRDPQYF.

This clone showed up just a few times. The J gene is TRBJ2-2, the V gene TRBV15; D might be TRBD2 (6 bases). Trimming removed 5 bases from V and 2 bases from J, with 12 bases in between. Germline assignment: CDR1 LNHNV and CDR2 YYDKDF (reference sequence). The CDR3 is 15 amino acids. Here the CDR3 reads CATSPRGYNTGELFF. CDR3 nucleotide sequence: TGTGCCACCAGCCCTCGGGGGTATAACACCGGGGAGCTGTTTTTT.

The rearrangement joins TRBV4-3 to TRBJ2-1; 9 positions agree with TRBD1. This CDR3 region has 17 residues. V shed 3 bases, J shed 3 bases, and the junction held 9 bases outside the gene matches. Per germline, CDR1 LGHNA and CDR2 YSLEER. CDR3 sequence: CASSHIPGQGNYNEQFF. DNA of the CDR3: TGCGCCAGCAGCCATATACCGGGACAGGGAAACTACAATGAGCAGTTCTTC.

This chain uses TRBV11-3 with TRBJ2-3; TRBD2 matches at 9 bases. The CDR3 spans 18 residues. The V gene end was trimmed by 6 bases and the J gene end by 8 bases; junction bases not matched to a gene: 21. Germline CDR1 and CDR2: SGHNT and YENEEA. The CDR3: CASRPAGVAGGEGITQYF. The CDR3 nucleotides read TGTGCCAGCAGACCAGCTGGCGTGGCGGGAGGGGAGGGGATTACGCAGTATTTT.

V is TRBV18 and J is TRBJ1-2; D is undetermined. V shed 2 bases and J shed 4 bases, with 14 bases lying between them. The CDR3 runs 15 residues. In germline, CDR1 is KGHSH, CDR2 LQKENI. CDR3 sequence: CASSPIGGVGYGYTF. DNA for the CDR3: TGTGCCAGCTCACCAATCGGCGGGGTAGGCTATGGCTACACCTTC.

DNA of the CDR3: TGTGCCAGCAAAAAGGGAGTCCTCTCCTACGAGCAGTACTTC. Amino acid sequence: CASKKGVLSYEQYF. The chain employs TRBV6-5 and TRBJ2-7; D may be TRBD2 (5 bases). Trimming took 7 bases from V and 0 from J, leaving 13 bases between them. Germline CDR1 and CDR2: MNHEY and SVGAGI. This CDR3 region has 14 residues.

CDR3 sequence reads: CASSSRTGGLQETQYF. The CDR3 DNA follows: TGTGCCAGCAGTTCGAGGACAGGGGGTCTTCAAGAGACCCAGTACTTC. The chain couples TRBV11-3 to TRBJ2-5, with 10 nucleotides matching TRBD1. J was trimmed by 2 bases and V by 6 bases; bases with no gene match: 9. The CDR3 covers 16 residues. Germline V gives CDR1 SGHNT, CDR2 YENEEA.

This chain links TRBV7-8 with TRBJ2-3, with no clear D. CDR3 size: 15 residues. The germline gives CDR1 SGHVS, CDR2 FQNEAQ. The germline V and J ends were trimmed by 5 bases and 0 bases, with 12 bases remaining between them. The CDR3 DNA reads as TGTGCCAGCAGCATTCGGACGGGCAGCACAGATACGCAGTATTTT. Protein: CASSIRTGSTDTQYF.